The present T cell receptor (beta chain) was sequenced within a study of monozygotic twins with cystic fibrosis. Whole-study results and caveats: In 13 of 16 pairs, V gene usage was closest to the co-twin's. Median Simpson clonality of approximately 0.0091 suggested naive T cells predominated. Unrelated CF individuals shared fewer identical clonotypes than monozygotic CF twins. In this small cohort, shared CDR3 numbers showed no association with age, concordance or disease severity.

Here immunoSEQ multiplex PCR was the method, and the copy in TCRdb shows in-frame clones only, minus some. The sample lists approximately 28,000 clones; around four fifths were seen once. Germline values: CDR1 MDHEN, CDR2 SYDVKM. The ends were cut back, 5 bases at V and 3 bases at J, with 5 bases in the middle. This CDR3 comprises 12 residues. Note on this clone: The target antigen is unknown.

The chain combines TRBV28 with TRBJ1-5; D remains unclear. The sample comprised blood. This sequence was found in a girl between 2 and 10 years old with cystic fibrosis. The CDR3 sequence: CASSEDNQPQHF. The CDR3 region has the DNA TGTGCCAGCAGTGAGGACAATCAGCCCCAGCATTTT.